This TCR beta chain was identified in a study of T cell responses to AZD1222 COVID-19 vaccine. Clones were read by immunoSEQ multiplex PCR, and TCRdb kept only the in-frame ones, dropping some. The repertoire holds roughly 84,000 clones, roughly 88% seen once, with 9% to 14% in the top ten. Between the trimmed V and J ends, which lost 3 bases and 5 bases, there was a span of 23 bases. The length of the CDR3 is 18 residues. From germline, CDR1 is WNHNN and CDR2 SYGVQD (reference sequence). This TCR was recovered from an adult who received the AZD1222 COVID-19 vaccine. The chain carries TRBV10-1 and TRBJ2-1; D is tentatively TRBD1 or TRBD2 (5 bases each). The starting material was peripheral blood, obtained 28 days after the second AZD1222 dose. Here the CDR3 DNA reads TGCGCCAGCAGTGAAGGACGGGACCGTCCTTTGCGGAACAATGAGCAGTTCTTC. This gives the protein CASSEGRDRPLRNNEQFF.